This TCR beta chain was observed in a study of blood T cell repertoires in COVID-19. The wider study: Specimens from acute and convalescent COVID-19 originated in the United States, Italy and Spain. PBMCs, B-cell-depleted T cells, or T cells provided the cDNA or gDNA that made up the material.

The count of this clone is one. As originally analysed: Counts of nucleated cells, estimated from reference gene primer amplification, were obtained. Data came from immunoSEQ multiplex PCR; TCRdb stores just in-frame clones and leaves some out. The V and J calls and clone size come from that table; D and trimming were worked out from the DNA. Of 130,000 to 150,000 clones in the sample, 84% were seen once. The germline CDR1 and CDR2 sequences are LGHNA and YNFKEQ. The trim removed 1 base at V and 9 bases at J, leaving 9 bases unmatched. The CDR3 is 15 residues long. The sequenced sample was peripheral blood. This sequence was found in a human donor in a cohort sampled during active COVID-19. V is TRBV4-2 and J is TRBJ2-1; 7 positions match TRBD2. The CDR3 protein is CASSQAAGLRGEQFF. CDR3 DNA sequence: TGTGCCAGCAGCCAAGCAGCGGGGCTAAGGGGTGAGCAGTTCTTC.